The 6 T cell receptor beta chains below come from one sample, sequenced in a study of lymphopenia after photon versus proton radiotherapy. Sequencing was performed with immunoSEQ multiplex PCR; in TCRdb, only in-frame clones are kept and a portion is missing. The profile shows about 160,000 clones, about nine tenths of them singletons. The source material was peripheral blood, sampled from a patient treated with photon-based radiotherapy. Every receptor here comes from a man aged 45-60 years with gastric cancer.

This clone came up once. The chain carries TRBV29-1 and TRBJ1-1; D uncertain. Germline loops: CDR1 SQVTM, CDR2 ANQGSEA. This CDR3 contains 12 residues. With 6 bases removed from V and 3 bases from J, the gap between germline ends came to 11 bases. The DNA of the CDR3 is TGCAGCGTCGGAGATGGCTACACTGAAGCTTTCTTT. Its translation: CSVGDGYTEAFF.

The V and J genes are TRBV27 and TRBJ2-7, with 8 bases that match TRBD2. The germline V gene has CDR1 MNHEY and CDR2 SMNVEV (reference sequence). This CDR3 is 13 amino acids long. V dropped 3 bases and J dropped 3; count of bases not matched to a gene: 1. The CDR3 is CASSFLAGYEQYF. CDR3 DNA sequence: TGTGCCAGCAGTTTTCTAGCGGGCTACGAGCAGTACTTC.

The V gene is TRBV18, the J gene TRBJ1-1; a weak D match, TRBD1 (6 bases). CDR3 length: 13 residues. V was shortened by 5 bases and J by 6 bases, with 13 bases between the two germline ends. Per germline, CDR1 KGHSH and CDR2 LQKENI. CDR3 in amino acids: CASSANRGPEAFF. DNA of the CDR3: TGTGCCAGCTCAGCGAACCGGGGGCCTGAAGCTTTCTTT.

V and J are TRBV30 and TRBJ1-2; the D gene is possibly TRBD1 (5 bases). Trimming shortened V by 5 bases and J by 4 bases, and 17 bases separated the two germline ends. This CDR3 is built from 14 residues. CDR1 and CDR2 (germline): GTSNPN, SVGIG (reference sequence). CDR3 coding DNA: TGTGCCTGGGCCGGGACCTCCCTATTCTATGGCTACACCTTC. Translation: CAWAGTSLFYGYTF.

The rearrangement links TRBV7-2 to TRBJ2-1; D may be TRBD1 (5 bases). Trimming took 4 bases from V and 2 from J, leaving 9 bases between them. Germline V gene sequence: CDR1 SGHTA, CDR2 FQGNSA. The CDR3 loop spans 14 amino acids. This CDR3 is CASSSTGTYNEQFF. The DNA of the CDR3 is TGTGCCAGCAGCTCAACAGGTACCTACAATGAGCAGTTCTTC.

The rearrangement links TRBV7-3 to TRBJ2-5, with no clear D. This CDR3 comprises 13 residues. Germline CDR1 is SGHTA and CDR2 is FQGTGA. V lost 0 bases and J 5 bases, leaving 7 bases between the germline ends. CDR3 coding DNA: TGTGCCAGCAGCTTAACTCAGCTGGAGACCCAGTACTTC. This codes for CASSLTQLETQYF.